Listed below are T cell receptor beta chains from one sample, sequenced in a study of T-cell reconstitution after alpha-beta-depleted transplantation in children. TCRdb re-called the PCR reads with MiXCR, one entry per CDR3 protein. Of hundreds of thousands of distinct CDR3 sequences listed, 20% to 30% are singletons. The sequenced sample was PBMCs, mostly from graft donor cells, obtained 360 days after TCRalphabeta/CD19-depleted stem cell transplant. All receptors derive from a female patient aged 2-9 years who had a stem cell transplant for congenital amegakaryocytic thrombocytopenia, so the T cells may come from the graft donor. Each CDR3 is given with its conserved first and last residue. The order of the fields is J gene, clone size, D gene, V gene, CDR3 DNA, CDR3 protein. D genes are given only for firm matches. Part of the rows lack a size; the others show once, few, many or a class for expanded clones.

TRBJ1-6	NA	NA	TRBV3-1	TGTGCCAGCAGCCAAGGGGCAGCTCGGTCGACTTCACCCCTCCACTTT	CASSQGAARSTSPLHF
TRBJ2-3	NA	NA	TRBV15	TGTGCCACCAGCAGAGACCGAGTTAGGGGTGCGCAGTATTTT	CATSRDRVRGAQYF
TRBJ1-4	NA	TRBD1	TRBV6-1	TGTGCCAGCACAAAGAGGGGATATGACAGGGCGGGTGAAAAACTGTTTTTT	CASTKRGYDRAGEKLFF
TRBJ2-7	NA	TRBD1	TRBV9	TGTGCCAGCAGTCCAGGGGGCCCCCTCTACGAGCAGTACTTC	CASSPGGPLYEQYF
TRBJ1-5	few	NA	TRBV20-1	TGCAGTGCTAGAACACAGAAAAATAGCAATCAGCCCCAGCATTTT	CSARTQKNSNQPQHF
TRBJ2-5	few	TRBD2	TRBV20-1	TGCAGTGCTAGAGTGGGGACTAGGCCAGAAGAGACCCAGTACTTC	CSARVGTRPEETQYF
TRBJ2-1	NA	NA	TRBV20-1	TGCAGTGCTAGAGATCCGGACTACTTTCCCTACAATGAGCAGTTCTTC	CSARDPDYFPYNEQFF
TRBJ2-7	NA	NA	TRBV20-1	TGCAGTGCTAGAGATTTGCAATCAAGCTACGAGCAGTACTTC	CSARDLQSSYEQYF
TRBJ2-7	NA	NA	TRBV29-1	TGCAGCGTTGAAGGTCCAGGGCCCTACGAGCAGTACTTC	CSVEGPGPYEQYF
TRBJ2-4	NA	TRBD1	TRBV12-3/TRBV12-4	TGTGCCAGCAGTTTAAGTCGGGACAGCTGGGGCATTCAGTACTTC	CASSLSRDSWGIQYF
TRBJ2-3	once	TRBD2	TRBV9	TGTGCCAGCAGCGGAACGGGGGGGGCAAATACGCAGTATTTT	CASSGTGGANTQYF
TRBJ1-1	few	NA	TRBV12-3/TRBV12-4	TGTGCCAGCAGTTTTCAGGTCCCTGAAGCTTTCTTT	CASSFQVPEAFF
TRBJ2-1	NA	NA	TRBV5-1	TGCGCCAGCAGCTTGGTTTTTGGGGGGACCTACAATGAGCAGTTCTTC	CASSLVFGGTYNEQFF
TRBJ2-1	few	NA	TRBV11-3	TGTGCCAGCAGCTTTGAGGGGGGGGTGCCCTACAATGAGCAGTTCTTC	CASSFEGGVPYNEQFF
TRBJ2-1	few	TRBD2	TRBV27	TGTGCCAGCAGCCCATCTAGCGGGATCCCGTACAATGAGCAGTTCTTC	CASSPSSGIPYNEQFF
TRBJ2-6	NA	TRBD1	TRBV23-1	TGCGCCAGCGCTACAGGGGCCGGGGCCAACGTCCTGACTTTC	CASATGAGANVLTF
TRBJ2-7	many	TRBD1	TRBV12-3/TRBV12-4	TGTGCCAGCAGAGGGGGACAGAGGGACGAGCAGTACTTC	CASRGGQRDEQYF
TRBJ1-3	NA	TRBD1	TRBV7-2	TGTGCCAGCAGCCCCCGGGACAGGGGAACTGGAAACACCATATATTTT	CASSPRDRGTGNTIYF
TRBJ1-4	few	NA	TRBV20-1	TGCAGTGCTAGAGATCTCGCCGTATCAACTAATGAAAAACTGTTTTTT	CSARDLAVSTNEKLFF
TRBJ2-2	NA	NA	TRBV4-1	TGCGCCAGCAGCCAATCACCCTTTTCCGCCGGGGAGCTGTTTTTT	CASSQSPFSAGELFF
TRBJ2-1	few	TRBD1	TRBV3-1	TGTGCCAGCAGCTCTCAGGGGGCTGTTGAGCAGTTCTTC	CASSSQGAVEQFF
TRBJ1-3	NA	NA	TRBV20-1	TGCAGTGCTAGAGATTTGGGTTTTGACACGAGACAGGACTCTGGAAACACCATATATTTT	CSARDLGFDTRQDSGNTIYF
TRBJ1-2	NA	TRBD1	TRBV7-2	TGTGCCAGCAGCTTAGTAGCAGGGGGGCCCAGCCGGTATGGCTACACCTTC	CASSLVAGGPSRYGYTF
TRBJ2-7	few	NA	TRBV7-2	TGTGCCAGCAGCGCCTTAGGGGGGGGAGACGAGCAGTACTTC	CASSALGGGDEQYF
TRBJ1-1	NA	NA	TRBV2	TGTGCCAGCAGTGCAAACAGGGTAAATCCGAACACTGAAGCTTTCTTT	CASSANRVNPNTEAFF
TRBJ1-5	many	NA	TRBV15	TGTGCCACCGGGTGGGCAGGGGTTCAGCCCCAGCATTTT	CATGWAGVQPQHF
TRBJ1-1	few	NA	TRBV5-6	TGTGCCAGCAGCTTCGATGGCTGGCACCCATTGAACACTGAAGCTTTCTTT	CASSFDGWHPLNTEAFF
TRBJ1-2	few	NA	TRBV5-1	TGCGCCAGCAGCGGGGACAAGCCTGGCTACACCTTC	CASSGDKPGYTF
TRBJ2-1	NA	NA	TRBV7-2	TGTGCCAGCAGCCCGGGGAGGCACTCCTACAATGAGCAGTTCTTC	CASSPGRHSYNEQFF
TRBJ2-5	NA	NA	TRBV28	TGTGCCAGCAGTTTGAGGGTTTATCAAGAGACCCAGTACTTC	CASSLRVYQETQYF
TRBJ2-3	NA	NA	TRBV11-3	TGTGCCAGCAGCTTAGATCTCCAGGGGGATACGCAGTATTTT	CASSLDLQGDTQYF
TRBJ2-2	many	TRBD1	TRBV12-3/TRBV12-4	TGTGCCAGCAGTTTCCTGACAGGGCCGGGGACCGGGGAGCTGTTTTTT	CASSFLTGPGTGELFF
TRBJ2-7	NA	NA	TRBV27	TGTGCCAGCAGTTTGACAGGTTCCTACGAGCAGTACTTC	CASSLTGSYEQYF